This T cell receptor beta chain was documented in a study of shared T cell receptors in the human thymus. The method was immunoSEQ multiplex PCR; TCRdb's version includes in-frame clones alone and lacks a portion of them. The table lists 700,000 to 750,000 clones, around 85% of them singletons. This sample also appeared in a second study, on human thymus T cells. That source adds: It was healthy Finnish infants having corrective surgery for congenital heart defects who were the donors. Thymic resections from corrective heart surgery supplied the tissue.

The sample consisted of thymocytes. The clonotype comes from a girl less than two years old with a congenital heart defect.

The CDR3 is CATSRVGKRTGSYEQYF. Here the CDR3 DNA reads TGTGCCACCAGCAGAGTGGGTAAGAGGACAGGGTCCTACGAGCAGTACTTC. V usage is TRBV15 and J usage is TRBJ2-7, with 8 bases lining up with TRBD1. V shed 1 base, J shed 1 base, and the junction held 9 bases outside the gene matches. The CDR3 spans 17 residues. Germline-derived CDR1 and CDR2 are LNHNV and YYDKDF (reference sequence). The variable domain in full, with the rest retrieved from reference TRBV15 and TRBJ2-7, is DAMVIQNPRYQVTQFGKPVTLSCSQTLNHNVMYWYQQKSSQAPKLLFHYYDKDFNNEADTPDNFQSRRPNTSFCFLDIRSPGLGDTAMYLCATSRVGKRTGSYEQYFGPGTRLTVT.